This T cell receptor beta chain derives from a study of identical twins. This clonotype was seen many times. The target antigen is unknown. Through template switching, a universal primer site was introduced, and the cDNA contained unique molecular identifiers. MiXCR, applied by TCRdb to the 5' RACE reads, yields one record per CDR3 protein. The sample has 150,000 or so distinct CDR3 sequences; under 4.5% are singletons. The study's findings and limits: Within cord blood, abundant beta clonotypes carried fewer insertions, but memory repertoires showed no such trend. Invariant T cells like MAIT and iNKT could partly confound the zero-insertion analyses. Modelling approaches yielded underestimates of out-of-frame TCR alpha sharing between monozygotic twins.

The CDR3 runs 15 residues. Germline assignment: CDR1 MNHNS and CDR2 SASEGT. V shed 6 bases and J 3 bases; nucleotides not matched to a gene: 11. Specimen: memory T cells sorted from blood. The genes are TRBV6-1 and TRBJ2-7; 7 nucleotides align to TRBD1. The receptor comes from a man aged 18 to 30 in good health. CDR3 sequence: CASREYTGVSYEQYF. In nucleotides, the CDR3 is TGTGCCAGCAGGGAATATACAGGGGTAAGCTACGAGCAGTACTTC.